Listed below are T cell receptor beta chains from one sample, sequenced in a study of OX40 agonist ivuxolimab in advanced cancers. Produced via immunoSEQ multiplex PCR; TCRdb's table is partial and in-frame only. The data show 20,000 to 30,000 clones, around three quarters seen once. The specimen comprised CD4+ or CD8+ T cells sorted from blood, sampled in a trial of the OX40 agonist ivuxolimab. These receptors came from an adult with an advanced solid tumor such as melanoma, head and neck, liver or kidney cancer. Both conserved end residues are trimmed from each CDR3. Each record gives: V gene, J gene, CDR3 length, CDR3 protein.

TRBV27	TRBJ2-7	12	ASSFSSGGYEQY
TRBV6-5	TRBJ1-5	14	ASSYSPLDRNQPQH
TRBV6-5	TRBJ1-1	12	ASRGSQGGTEAF
TRBV10-2	TRBJ2-2	15	ASSESSGGAGTGELF
TRBV18	TRBJ2-1	10	ASSPNSNEQF
TRBV6-9	TRBJ2-6	13	ASSRRSSGANVLT
TRBV5-4	TRBJ2-1	14	ASSLSRDTSYNEQF
TRBV5-6	TRBJ1-1	11	ASSQYFGAEAF
TRBV5-1	TRBJ2-2	13	ASSRTDPNTGELF
TRBV2	.	12	ASSSGANTGELF
TRBV4-2	TRBJ1-6	14	ASSQHFDIDNSPLH
TRBV18	TRBJ2-1	12	ASSPPSRLNEQF
TRBV18	TRBJ2-1	13	ASSPPSGTDNEQF
TRBV30	TRBJ2-7	11	AWRPGQHYEQY
TRBV7-6	TRBJ2-2	13	ASSFGQGGSGELF
TRBV5-5	TRBJ2-7	12	ASSLGTGTYEQY
TRBV4-2	TRBJ1-6	15	ASSQDGISSYNSPLH
TRBV27	TRBJ2-1	15	ASTEDPGTRMRNEQF
TRBV30	TRBJ1-5	12	AWSGGSSNQPQH
TRBV15	TRBJ1-5	16	ATSRGIQGGNSNQPQH
TRBV5-4	TRBJ2-2	14	ASSLRLAGVTGELF
TRBV7-2	TRBJ1-1	10	ASSFLLTEAF
TRBV6-5	TRBJ1-2	12	ASSNKGQLYGYT
TRBV6-5	TRBJ1-6	12	ASKAVSTRMPLH
TRBV10-1	TRBJ1-6	11	ASSDGGFSPLH
TRBV6-6	TRBJ2-7	12	ASSYSDRTYEQY